This note documents a single T cell receptor (beta chain) sequence. Sequenced by immunoSEQ multiplex PCR; TCRdb stores in-frame clones only, minus some. This sample has approximately 260,000 clones, with nearly 90% found just once. The sample belongs to a study of blood T cell repertoires in COVID-19. About the study: From the United States, Italy and Spain came samples of acute and convalescent COVID-19.

This sequence was found in a woman in her sixties with COVID-19, enrolled during active disease. Specimen: peripheral blood.

The CDR3 DNA follows: TGTGCCAGTAGGTCGACAGGTAGCTCCTACGAGCAGTACTTC. This sequence encodes CASRSTGSSYEQYF. This chain connects TRBV19 to TRBJ2-7, with D possibly matching TRBD1 (6 bases). Looked up from germline, CDR1 is LNHDA and CDR2 is SQIVND (reference sequence). This CDR3 is 14 amino acids long. Trimming took off 6 bases at V and 0 bases at J, with 12 bases between the two ends.